Shown below are 20 T cell receptor beta chains from a single sample sequenced in a study of Ad26.COV2.S vaccination and SARS-CoV-2 variants. Some clones are missing from TCRdb's copy, which holds only in-frame ones; the method was immunoSEQ multiplex PCR. The table lists roughly 410,000 clones, roughly 85% of them singletons. Treatment defined: some 19 received Ad26.COV2.S at low or high dose, single or two shots; 5 received placebo; per-sample allocation not given. Specimens were obtained on day 63 following the first vaccine or placebo injection. The sample in question was peripheral blood, obtained in a trial of Ad26.COV2.S vaccine versus placebo. The receptors here all came from a person between 18 and 59 years old who received the Ad26.COV2.S COVID-19 vaccine or a placebo.

The chain links TRBV4-2 to TRBJ2-1; the D is unclear. With 1 base removed from V and 8 bases from J, the gap between germline ends came to 9 bases. From germline, CDR1 is LGHNA and CDR2 YNFKEQ. The CDR3 sequence is 13 residues long. This CDR3 reads CASSQAPLDEQFF. The CDR3 DNA reads TGTGCCAGCAGCCAAGCTCCCCTGGATGAGCAGTTCTTC.

The J gene is TRBJ2-3, the V gene TRBV7-2; D is perhaps TRBD2 (5 bases). Per germline, CDR1 SGHTA and CDR2 FQGNSA. The CDR3 spans 15 residues. Trimming shortened V by 2 bases and J by 2 bases, and 11 bases separated the two germline ends. The CDR3 sequence: CASSLRGFNTDTQYF. CDR3 nucleotides: TGTGCCAGCAGCTTACGCGGGTTCAACACAGATACGCAGTATTTT.

The table lists this clone with a count of one. The genes are TRBV6-5 and TRBJ2-3; no reliable D call. The V end lost 5 bases, the J end lost 5 bases, and 14 bases lay between the germline ends. This CDR3 is 14 amino acids long. Germline CDR1 reads MNHEY; CDR2 reads SVGAGI. CDR3 nucleotide sequence: TGTGCCAGCAGTCGTACCTCGTGGGGAGATACGCAGTATTTT. Translating gives CASSRTSWGDTQYF.

The chain links TRBV5-1 to TRBJ1-3; no clear D. With 5 bases removed from V and 0 bases from J, the gap between germline ends came to 12 bases. The germline gives CDR1 SGHRS, CDR2 YFSETQ. The CDR3 spans 15 residues. The CDR3 nucleotides read TGCGCCAGCAGTCGAGAACCTAGCTCTGGAAACACCATATATTTT. It yields the protein CASSREPSSGNTIYF.

This chain uses TRBV4-1 with TRBJ1-1; D unclear. This CDR3 has 15 amino acids. The germline V and J ends were trimmed by 0 bases and 0 bases, with 8 bases remaining between them. Germline CDR1 reads MGHRA; CDR2 reads YSYEKL. CDR3 in amino acids: CASSQDPRMNTEAFF. CDR3 bases: TGCGCCAGCAGCCAAGACCCAAGGATGAACACTGAAGCTTTCTTT.

The rearrangement uses TRBV4-1 and TRBJ1-5; a weak D match, TRBD1 (6 bases). This CDR3 has 15 amino acids. CDR1 and CDR2 (germline): MGHRA, YSYEKL. With 6 bases removed from V and 3 bases from J, the gap between germline ends came to 15 bases. The CDR3: CASSKQGVLNQPQHF. The CDR3 DNA reads as TGCGCCAGCAGTAAACAGGGAGTCCTCAATCAGCCCCAGCATTTT.

For this clone: Its ends do not fully match the called genes, so a read error is possible. This rearrangement joins TRBV28 to TRBJ1-2; TRBD1 matches 8 bases. The CDR3 extends over 15 amino acids. CDR1 and CDR2 from the germline V gene are MDHEN and SYDVKM. The CDR3 here is CDSSSLGQGFHGYTF. For the CDR3, the DNA is TGTGACAGCAGCTCCCTCGGACAGGGCTTCCATGGCTACACCTTC.

This clone showed up just once. This rearrangement joins TRBV28 to TRBJ1-6; D might be TRBD1 (5 bases). The CDR3 totals 15 residues. Trimming took off 2 bases at V and 7 bases at J, with 12 bases between the two ends. Germline lookup yields CDR1 MDHEN and CDR2 SYDVKM. CDR3 nucleotides: TGTGCCAGCAGTTTAAATCCAGGGTACAATTCACCCCTCCACTTT. It is translated as CASSLNPGYNSPLHF. Complete variable domain (other parts from reference TRBV28 and TRBJ1-6): DVKVTQSSRYLVKRTGEKVFLECVQDMDHENMFWYRQDPGLGLRLIYFSYDVKMKEKGDIPEGYSVSREKKERFSLILESASTNQTSMYLCASSLNPGYNSPLHFGNGTRLTVT.

V and J are TRBV9 and TRBJ2-4; 7 bases are a match to TRBD2. Germline V CDR1 and CDR2: SGDLS, YYNGEE. Germline trimming cut 4 bases from V and 16 bases from J; bases unmatched to any gene: 11. This CDR3 is 12 amino acids long. CDR3 amino acids: CASSQSGDSPYF. Here the CDR3 DNA reads TGTGCCAGCAGCCAAAGCGGGGATTCCCCATACTTC.

A single count supports this clone. This rearrangement joins TRBV5-5 to TRBJ2-7; 7 positions match TRBD2. V gave up 0 bases and J gave up 5 bases; unmatched junction bases: 5. CDR1 SGHKS and CDR2 YYEKEE come from the germline V gene (reference sequence). The CDR3 contains 14 residues. The CDR3 loop reads CASSLARAGHEQYF. The CDR3 DNA reads as TGTGCCAGCAGCTTGGCAAGAGCGGGGCACGAGCAGTACTTC.

The chain links TRBV11-3 to TRBJ2-3; either TRBD1 or TRBD2 may fit D (5 bases each). The CDR3 has 14 residues. The germline V gene encodes CDR1 SGHNT and CDR2 YENEEA. Trimming shortened V by 4 bases and J by 1 base, and 9 bases separated the two germline ends. CDR3 protein: CASSWGTGTDTQYF. As DNA, the CDR3 is TGTGCCAGCAGCTGGGGGACGGGCACAGATACGCAGTATTTT.

The genes are TRBV10-3 and TRBJ1-1; 7 nucleotides line up with TRBD1. The CDR3 extends over 12 amino acids. Germline lookup yields CDR1 ENHRY and CDR2 SYGVKD. Trimming took 2 bases from V and 8 from J; bases not matched to a gene: 2. The CDR3 reads CAISEARGEAFF. CDR3 bases: TGTGCCATCAGTGAGGCCAGGGGGGAAGCTTTCTTT.

The chain uses TRBV7-2 and TRBJ2-1; D is uncertain. V shed 2 bases and J shed 3 bases, with 5 bases lying between them. This CDR3 is 13 amino acids long. Germline CDR1 reads SGHTA; CDR2 reads FQGNSA. This chain's CDR3 is CASSLTGYNEQFF. The CDR3 bases are TGTGCCAGCAGCTTAACGGGCTACAATGAGCAGTTCTTC. Based on the CDR3 plus reference TRBV7-2 and TRBJ2-1, the full variable domain is GAGVSQSPSNKVTEKGKDVELRCDPISGHTALYWYRQSLGQGLEFLIYFQGNSAPDKSGLPSDRFSAERTGGSVSTLTIQRTQQEDSAVYLCASSLTGYNEQFFGPGTRLTVL.

The chain carries TRBV6-1 and TRBJ1-3; D might be TRBD1 (6 bases). Deletions cut 3 bases from V and 2 bases from J, with 8 bases between. Germline CDR1 and CDR2: MNHNS and SASEGT. CDR3 length: 14 residues. CDR3 sequence: CASSDPGAGNTIYF. The CDR3 region has the DNA TGTGCCAGCAGTGACCCAGGGGCTGGAAACACCATATATTTT.

This clone was observed a single time. V is TRBV9 and J is TRBJ1-4; 9 bases map to TRBD1. Germline V gives CDR1 SGDLS, CDR2 YYNGEE. V was pared by 3 bases and J by 8 bases, with 8 bases of the junction left unmatched. The CDR3 has 15 residues. The CDR3: CASSALDRGYEKLFF. For the CDR3, the DNA is TGTGCCAGCAGCGCATTGGACAGGGGTTACGAAAAACTGTTTTTT.

This chain joins TRBV5-1 and TRBJ2-6; TRBD1 matches at 11 bases. This CDR3 has 16 amino acids. The trim removed 4 bases at V and 2 bases at J, leaving 2 bases unmatched. Germline V gives CDR1 SGHRS, CDR2 YFSETQ. The CDR3 coding sequence is TGCGCCAGCAGCCGGACAGGGGGCACTGGGGCCAACGTCCTGACTTTC. Protein product: CASSRTGGTGANVLTF.

The chain recombines TRBV7-9 with TRBJ1-1; 8 bases are shared with TRBD1. Germline-derived CDR1 and CDR2 are SEHNR and FQNEAQ (reference sequence). V shed 5 bases, J shed 3 bases, and the junction held 11 bases outside the gene matches. CDR3 size: 16 residues. The CDR3, as DNA: TGTGCCAGCAGCCTCCGAAGGACAGGGTTGTACACTGAAGCTTTCTTT. Its translation: CASSLRRTGLYTEAFF. The entire variable domain, with the rest obtained from reference TRBV7-9 and TRBJ1-1, is as follows: DTGVSQNPRHKITKRGQNVTFRCDPISEHNRLYWYRQTLGQGPEFLTYFQNEAQLEKSRLLSDRFSAERPKGSFSTLEIQRTEQGDSAMYLCASSLRRTGLYTEAFFGQGTRLTVV.

This clone has only one observation. CDR3 loop: CASSEGRVETQYF. CDR3 nucleotide sequence: TGCGCCAGCAGCGAGGGCAGGGTAGAGACCCAGTACTTC. The chain recombines TRBV5-1 with TRBJ2-5; D may match TRBD1 or TRBD2 (5 bases each). This CDR3 has 13 amino acids. Trimming cost V 4 bases and J 4 bases, with 11 bases left between them. In germline, CDR1 is SGHRS, CDR2 YFSETQ.

V gene TRBV21-1 combines with J gene TRBJ2-2; the DNA was not used to check the table's D call, TRBD1. TRBV21-1 constitutes a pseudogene. The CDR3 has 15 residues. The CDR3 sequence: CASRPTGRYTGELFF. DNA for the CDR3: TGTGCCAGCAGGCCGACAGGGAGGTATACCGGGGAGCTGTTTTTT.

The rearrangement joins TRBV5-5 to TRBJ2-1; TRBD2 agrees at 11 bases. This CDR3 has 17 residues. V shed 4 bases, J shed 1 base, and the junction held 7 bases outside the gene matches. Germline V gives CDR1 SGHKS, CDR2 YYEKEE (reference sequence). CDR3 sequence reads: CASSRTSGSSSYNEQFF. DNA for the CDR3: TGTGCCAGCAGCAGAACTAGCGGGAGCAGTTCCTACAATGAGCAGTTCTTC.